Presented here are 13 T cell receptor beta chains from one specimen sequenced in a study of T cells in Graves' hyperthyroidism and ophthalmopathy. TCR beta CDR3 regions were amplified from RNA transcripts. TCR CDR3 regions were first amplified by RT-PCR with HTBI primers. TCRdb reprocessed the multiplex PCR reads via MiXCR and lists one record per CDR3 protein. There are approximately 150,000 distinct CDR3 sequences in the sample; just under 9.5% occur only once, and 22% lies in the top ten. What was sequenced was blood. These TCRs come from a woman aged 18-35 years with Graves' hyperthyroidism that later progressed to Graves' ophthalmopathy.

This clonotype appeared many times. The V and J genes are TRBV12-3 or TRBV12-4 and TRBJ2-3; possible D gene TRBD2, 5 bases. This CDR3 region has 12 residues. The V gene lost 5 bases and the J gene lost 3 bases, with 6 bases spanning the gap. In nucleotides, the CDR3 is TGTGCCAGCAGTCGCGGGACAGATACGCAGTATTTT. This translates into CASSRGTDTQYF.

This clonotype was seen many times. This chain joins TRBV7-2 and TRBJ1-2; unclear D gene. The germline gives CDR1 SGHTA, CDR2 FQGNSA. This CDR3 spans 14 amino acids. V was clipped by 4 bases and J by 4 bases, with 13 bases between them. The CDR3 sequence is CASSSSLVGYGYTF. For the CDR3, the DNA is TGTGCCAGCAGCTCCTCTTTGGTTGGCTATGGCTACACCTTC.

Only a few counts were recorded for this clonotype. The chain uses TRBV7-6 and TRBJ2-7, with D possibly matching TRBD1 (6 bases). CDR3 length: 13 residues. V gave up 4 bases and J gave up 1 base, with 8 bases separating them. The germline gives CDR1 SGHVS, CDR2 FNYEAQ. The CDR3 nucleotides are TGTGCCAGCAGCTCAGGGGCATCCTACGAGCAGTACTTC. Amino acids: CASSSGASYEQYF.

There are many counts of this clonotype. The chain joins TRBV20-1 to TRBJ1-1, with a tentative D call TRBD1 (5 bases). The CDR3 totals 13 residues. V was shortened by 5 bases and J by 1 base, with 11 bases between the two germline ends. From germline, CDR1 is DFQATT and CDR2 SNEGSKA (reference sequence). CDR3 DNA sequence: TGCAGTGCTGAGGGACTGCAGAACACTGAAGCTTTCTTT. Translation: CSAEGLQNTEAFF.

This clonotype was counted ten times or more. This chain joins TRBV2 and TRBJ1-6; no reliable D call. The CDR3 runs 14 residues. Trimming took 4 bases from V and 7 from J, leaving 11 bases between them. Germline V gives CDR1 SNHLY, CDR2 FYNNEI. This CDR3 is CASSGQAGNSPLHF. CDR3 nucleotides: TGTGCCAGCAGTGGTCAGGCTGGAAATTCACCCCTCCACTTT.

At least ten counts were recorded for this clonotype. The rearrangement uses TRBV20-1 and TRBJ2-7; the D call may be TRBD1 or TRBD2 (5 bases each). Per the germline V gene, CDR1 is DFQATT and CDR2 is SNEGSKA (reference sequence). V was shortened by 7 bases and J by 6 bases, with 22 bases between the two germline ends. The CDR3 runs 14 residues. CDR3: CSVSLGTGRAEQYF. The CDR3 region has the DNA TGCAGTGTCTCCCTCGGGACGGGGCGGGCCGAGCAGTACTTC.

This clonotype was counted many times. CDR3 sequence: CASSLTHRGREAFF. The CDR3 DNA sequence: TGTGCCAGCAGCTTAACTCACAGGGGGCGAGAAGCTTTCTTT. The V call is TRBV7-3, the J call TRBJ1-1, with 9 bases matching TRBD1. Germline CDR1 SGHTA, CDR2 FQGTGA. V trimming: 0 bases; J trimming: 8 bases; junction bases outside the gene matches: 4. The CDR3 sequence is 14 residues long.

This clonotype was counted only a few times. The chain carries TRBV28 and TRBJ1-2; D is unclear. Trimming left V 9 bases short and J 0 bases short, with 11 bases between. The CDR3 spans 13 residues. CDR1 is MDHEN, CDR2 SYDVKM, per germline. CDR3 DNA sequence: TGTGCCAGTGGGGATGGGGCTAACTATGGCTACACCTTC. Protein sequence: CASGDGANYGYTF.

In its sample, this clonotype was seen many times. V usage is TRBV7-6 and J usage is TRBJ1-4, with a possible D match to TRBD1 (5 bases). CDR1 is SGHVS, CDR2 FNYEAQ, per germline. V was clipped by 3 bases and J by 12 bases, with 14 bases between them. The CDR3 runs 13 residues. The DNA of the CDR3 is TGTGCCAGCAGCTTTGGGGACTACGGAGAACTGTTTTTT. It translates to CASSFGDYGELFF.

The sample holds a few counts of this clonotype. The rearrangement uses TRBV5-1 and TRBJ1-4; D is uncertain. The V gene's germline CDR1 is SGHRS and CDR2 YFSETQ. The CDR3 sequence is 14 residues long. Between the trimmed V and J ends, which lost 0 bases and 4 bases, there was a span of 7 bases. Here the CDR3 reads CASSLEGSNEKLFF. CDR3 nucleotide sequence: TGCGCCAGCAGCTTGGAGGGCAGTAATGAAAAACTGTTTTTT.

This clonotype was detected many times. The chain couples TRBV19 to TRBJ1-1, with 8 bases that match TRBD1. The J segment lost 0 bases and the V segment lost 5 bases, leaving 8 bases of the junction unmatched. The germline CDR1 and CDR2 sequences are LNHDA and SQIVND (reference sequence). CDR3 length: 16 residues. This CDR3 is CASSPRTGLMNTEAFF. The CDR3 bases are TGTGCCAGTAGTCCTCGGACAGGGTTAATGAACACTGAAGCTTTCTTT.

There are many counts of this clonotype. This chain uses TRBV7-2 with TRBJ1-2; perhaps TRBD1 as D (5 bases). Per the germline V gene, CDR1 is SGHTA and CDR2 is FQGNSA. This CDR3 spans 14 amino acids. Trimming removed 5 bases at V and 4 bases at J, with 14 bases between. For the CDR3, the DNA is TGTGCCAGCAGCCTCATTCGGGGGGGCTATGGCTACACCTTC. This sequence encodes CASSLIRGGYGYTF.

This clonotype was observed many times. V is TRBV3-1 and J is TRBJ2-7; D is undetermined. This CDR3 has 13 amino acids. Germline CDR1 reads LGHDT; CDR2 reads YNNKEL (reference sequence). V lost 6 bases and J lost 2, with 11 bases in between. The CDR3 here is CASRRTATYEQYF. The DNA for the CDR3 is TGTGCCAGCAGACGGACCGCGACCTACGAGCAGTACTTC.